This T cell receptor beta chain was retrieved from a study of T cell responses to AZD1222 COVID-19 vaccine. Notes on the study in general: The study identified only five to seven AZD1222 recipients as seropositive at baseline. Females made up more of the donors, who were largely white British, and clonal diversity may have come out too low. Vaccination with two AZD1222 doses was followed by a rise in Spike-specific TCR breadth and depth.

A word on this clone: The antigen is not known.

Some clones are missing from TCRdb's copy, which holds only in-frame ones; the method was immunoSEQ multiplex PCR. The sample carries about 75,000 clones, approximately 88% recorded once. This CDR3 comprises 15 residues. CDR1 and CDR2 (germline): SGHTA, FQGNSA. The V end lost 2 bases, the J end lost 9 bases, and 14 bases lay between the germline ends. The chain has TRBV7-2 and TRBJ1-6; perhaps TRBD1 as D (5 bases). The specimen was peripheral blood, collected 28 days after the second dose of the MenACWY control vaccine. The TCR was taken from an adult who received the MenACWY meningococcal vaccine as a control. The CDR3 DNA reads as TGTGCCAGCAGCTTAAAAGGGGAAGGGCCTTCACCCCTCCACTTT. Protein sequence: CASSLKGEGPSPLHF. The complete variable domain, with remaining parts taken from reference TRBV7-2 and TRBJ1-6, reads GAGVSQSPSNKVTEKGKDVELRCDPISGHTALYWYRQSLGQGLEFLIYFQGNSAPDKSGLPSDRFSAERTGGSVSTLTIQRTQQEDSAVYLCASSLKGEGPSPLHFGNGTRLTVT.